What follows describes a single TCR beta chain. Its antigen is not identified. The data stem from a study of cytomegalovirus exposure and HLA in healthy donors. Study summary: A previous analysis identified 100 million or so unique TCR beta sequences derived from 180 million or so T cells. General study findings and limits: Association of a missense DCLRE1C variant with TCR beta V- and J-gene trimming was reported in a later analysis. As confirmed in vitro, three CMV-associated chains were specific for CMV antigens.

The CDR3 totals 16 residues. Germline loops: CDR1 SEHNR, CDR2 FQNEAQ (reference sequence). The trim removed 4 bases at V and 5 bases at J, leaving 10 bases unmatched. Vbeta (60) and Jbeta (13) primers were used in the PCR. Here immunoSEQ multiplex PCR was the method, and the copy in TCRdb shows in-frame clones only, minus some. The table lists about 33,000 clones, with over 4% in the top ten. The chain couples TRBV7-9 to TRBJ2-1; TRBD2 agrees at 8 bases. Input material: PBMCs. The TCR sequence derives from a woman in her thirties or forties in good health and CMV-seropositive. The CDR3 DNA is TGTGCCAGCAGCTCCTCGGCGGGAGGATCCGACAATGAGCAGTTCTTC. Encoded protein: CASSSSAGGSDNEQFF.